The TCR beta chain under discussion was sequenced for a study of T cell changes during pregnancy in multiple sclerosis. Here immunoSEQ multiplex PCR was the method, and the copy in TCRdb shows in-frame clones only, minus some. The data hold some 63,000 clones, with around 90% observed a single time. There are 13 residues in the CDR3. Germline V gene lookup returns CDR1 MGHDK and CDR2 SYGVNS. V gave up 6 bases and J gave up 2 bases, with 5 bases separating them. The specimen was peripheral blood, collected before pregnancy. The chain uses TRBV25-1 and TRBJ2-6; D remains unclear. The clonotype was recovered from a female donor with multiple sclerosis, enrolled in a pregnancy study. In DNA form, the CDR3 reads TGTGCCAGCAGCCAAACTGGGGCCAACGTCCTGACTTTC. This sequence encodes CASSQTGANVLTF. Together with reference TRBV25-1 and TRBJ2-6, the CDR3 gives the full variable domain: EADIYQTPRYLVIGTGKKITLECSQTMGHDKMYWYQQDPGMELHLIHYSYGVNSTEKGDLSSESTVSRIRTEHFPLTLESARPSHTSQYLCASSQTGANVLTFGAGSRLTVL.